This TCR beta chain was documented in a study of cytomegalovirus exposure and HLA in healthy donors. Germline trimming cut 2 bases from V and 1 base from J; bases unmatched to any gene: 11. CDR3 length: 18 amino acids. Germline V gene sequence: CDR1 SNHLY, CDR2 FYNNEI. Use of 60 Vbeta and 13 Jbeta primers characterized the PCR. The table came from immunoSEQ multiplex PCR; TCRdb's copy has only in-frame clones and leaves some out. The sample carries roughly 140,000 clones, under 80% recorded once. The sequenced sample consisted of PBMCs. This chain connects TRBV2 to TRBJ1-1, with 9 bases that match TRBD1. The source of this sequence is a male donor in good health and CMV-seronegative. The CDR3 nucleotides are TGTGCCAGCAGTGAATGGTATGTGGGACAGGGAGCGAACACTGAAGCTTTCTTT. Protein product: CASSEWYVGQGANTEAFF.